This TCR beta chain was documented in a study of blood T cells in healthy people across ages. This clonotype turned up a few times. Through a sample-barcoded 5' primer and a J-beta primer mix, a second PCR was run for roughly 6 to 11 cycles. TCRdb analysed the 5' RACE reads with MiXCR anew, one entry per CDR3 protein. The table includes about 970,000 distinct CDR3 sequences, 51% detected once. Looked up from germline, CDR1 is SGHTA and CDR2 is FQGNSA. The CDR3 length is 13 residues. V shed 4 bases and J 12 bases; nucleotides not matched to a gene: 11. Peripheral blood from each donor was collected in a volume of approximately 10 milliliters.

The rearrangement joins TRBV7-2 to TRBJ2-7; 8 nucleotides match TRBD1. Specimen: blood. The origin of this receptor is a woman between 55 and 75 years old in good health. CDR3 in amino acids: CASSSLHRGAAYF. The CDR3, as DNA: TGTGCCAGCAGCTCCCTTCACAGGGGGGCGGCGTACTTC.